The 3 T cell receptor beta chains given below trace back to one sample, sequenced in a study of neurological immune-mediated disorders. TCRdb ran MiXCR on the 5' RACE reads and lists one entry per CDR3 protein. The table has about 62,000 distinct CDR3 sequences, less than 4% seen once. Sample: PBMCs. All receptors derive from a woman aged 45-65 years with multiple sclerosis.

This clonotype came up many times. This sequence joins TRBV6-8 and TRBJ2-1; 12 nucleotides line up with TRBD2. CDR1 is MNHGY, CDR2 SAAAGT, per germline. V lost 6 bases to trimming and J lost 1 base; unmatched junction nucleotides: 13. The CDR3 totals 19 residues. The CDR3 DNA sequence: TGTGCCAGCAGCCACCCGAAACTAGCGGGAGGCAGGTCCTACAATGAGCAGTTCTTC. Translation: CASSHPKLAGGRSYNEQFF.

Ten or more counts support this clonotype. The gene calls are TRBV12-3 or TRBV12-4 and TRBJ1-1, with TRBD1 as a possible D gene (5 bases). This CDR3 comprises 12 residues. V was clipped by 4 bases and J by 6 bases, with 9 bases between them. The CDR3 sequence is CASSWGDPEAFF. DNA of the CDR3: TGTGCCAGCAGTTGGGGGGACCCTGAAGCTTTCTTT.

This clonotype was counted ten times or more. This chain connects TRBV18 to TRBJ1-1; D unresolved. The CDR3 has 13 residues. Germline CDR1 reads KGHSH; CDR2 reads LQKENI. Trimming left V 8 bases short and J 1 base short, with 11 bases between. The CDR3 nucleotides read TGTGCCAGCCGGGGTGGGCCGAACACTGAAGCTTTCTTT. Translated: CASRGGPNTEAFF.